Below, 32 T cell receptor beta chains from the same sample are listed, as sequenced in a study of T cells after somatic rescue of genetic block. Assay: immunoSEQ multiplex PCR; the TCRdb copy retains only in-frame clones and omits some. The sample records about 15,000 clones, approximately 76% being singletons. Sequenced sample: peripheral blood mononuclear cells (PBMCs). These receptor sequences come from a boy under 18.

The rearrangement uses TRBV5-1 and TRBJ2-3; TRBD1 matches 8 bases. J lost 5 bases, V lost 2 bases, and 7 bases had no gene match. The CDR3 is 15 amino acids. Germline lookup yields CDR1 SGHRS and CDR2 YFSETQ. The CDR3 DNA reads TGCGCCAGCAGCTTCGGGACAGGACTACTAGATACGCAGTATTTT. This codes for CASSFGTGLLDTQYF.

The rearrangement joins TRBV14 to TRBJ2-7; unclear D gene. Germline assignment: CDR1 SGHDN and CDR2 FVKESK. Trimming removed 2 bases at V and 2 bases at J, with 13 bases between. The CDR3 covers 15 residues. The CDR3 region is CASSQNSVGAYEQYF. CDR3 nucleotides: TGTGCCAGCAGCCAAAATAGTGTTGGTGCCTACGAGCAGTACTTC. Combining the CDR3 with reference TRBV14 and TRBJ2-7 gives the whole variable domain EAGVTQFPSHSVIEKGQTVTLRCDPISGHDNLYWYRRVMGKEIKFLLHFVKESKQDESGMPNNRFLAERTGGTYSTLKVQPAELEDSGVYFCASSQNSVGAYEQYFGPGTRLTVT.

The V call is TRBV28, the J call TRBJ2-1; weak D call: TRBD2 (6 bases). The CDR3 consists of 16 residues. Trimming left V 3 bases short and J 2 bases short, with 14 bases between. Germline CDR1 is MDHEN and CDR2 is SYDVKM. CDR3 DNA: TGTGCCAGCAGTTTTAGATCGGGACTCCCCTACAATGAGCAGTTCTTC. Residues: CASSFRSGLPYNEQFF.

The chain joins TRBV7-9 to TRBJ2-7, with D possibly matching TRBD1 (6 bases). The CDR3 spans 12 residues. Germline values: CDR1 SEHNR, CDR2 FQNEAQ (reference sequence). V lost 6 bases and J 5 bases, leaving 11 bases between the germline ends. CDR3 DNA: TGTGCCAGCAGGTTTACAGGGAACGAGCAGTACTTC. Translation gives CASRFTGNEQYF.

The chain combines TRBV5-1 with TRBJ1-2, with D possibly TRBD1 on 6 matching bases. Germline lookup yields CDR1 SGHRS and CDR2 YFSETQ. This CDR3 is 13 amino acids long. Trimming left V 4 bases short and J 4 bases short, with 11 bases between. The CDR3 sequence: CASSNRDFYGYTF. The CDR3 region has the DNA TGCGCCAGCAGCAACAGGGACTTCTATGGCTACACCTTC.

The genes are TRBV11-2 and TRBJ2-7; 9 bases match TRBD1. V shed 1 base, J shed 3 bases, and the junction held 7 bases outside the gene matches. The CDR3 runs 16 residues. The germline CDR1 and CDR2 sequences are SGHAT and FQNNGV. This CDR3 reads CASSLGPGQGNYEQYF. DNA for the CDR3: TGTGCCAGCAGCTTAGGACCTGGACAGGGGAACTACGAGCAGTACTTC.

J is TRBJ2-5 and V is TRBV27, with D perhaps TRBD1 or TRBD2 (6 bases each). The CDR3 contains 14 residues. The V end was cut by 2 bases, the J end by 5 bases, with 12 bases between. The V gene's germline CDR1 is MNHEY and CDR2 SMNVEV (reference sequence). CDR3 in amino acids: CASSLNGGGETQYF. The CDR3 DNA reads TGTGCCAGCAGTTTAAACGGAGGGGGGGAGACCCAGTACTTC.

The chain combines TRBV28 with TRBJ2-2; the D is unclear. V dropped 2 bases and J dropped 6 bases, with 13 bases sitting between them. Germline V CDR1 and CDR2: MDHEN, SYDVKM. The CDR3 totals 15 residues. CDR3 in amino acids: CASSLLGRISGELFF. Written as DNA, the CDR3 is TGTGCCAGCAGTTTACTCGGCAGAATCTCCGGGGAGCTGTTTTTT. The full variable domain, with the rest looked up from reference TRBV28 and TRBJ2-2, is DVKVTQSSRYLVKRTGEKVFLECVQDMDHENMFWYRQDPGLGLRLIYFSYDVKMKEKGDIPEGYSVSREKKERFSLILESASTNQTSMYLCASSLLGRISGELFFGEGSRLTVL.

J is TRBJ2-5 and V is TRBV18; D unclear. This CDR3 has 15 residues. Looked up from germline, CDR1 is KGHSH and CDR2 is LQKENI. V lost 0 bases and J 4 bases, leaving 12 bases between the germline ends. Written as DNA, the CDR3 is TGTGCCAGCTCACCACCCGGTGTAGGGCGAGAGACCCAGTACTTC. Translated: CASSPPGVGRETQYF.

J is TRBJ2-7 and V is TRBV5-1; 9 positions match TRBD1. CDR3 length equals 16 residues. Germline V lookup: CDR1 SGHRS, CDR2 YFSETQ. Trimming removed 4 bases from V and 1 base from J; junction bases left unmatched: 9. CDR3 region: CASSGPRDRESYEQYF. The CDR3 DNA is TGCGCCAGCAGCGGACCGCGGGACAGGGAGTCCTACGAGCAGTACTTC.

This clone was seen only once. This chain links TRBV6-5 with TRBJ2-3; D unresolved. Deletions cut 0 bases from V and 2 bases from J, with 9 bases between. There are 15 residues in the CDR3. Germline-derived CDR1 and CDR2 are MNHEY and SVGAGI. In nucleotides, the CDR3 is TGTGCCAGCAGTTACTCGGGCAGCTACACAGATACGCAGTATTTT. Translating it yields CASSYSGSYTDTQYF.

The CDR3 protein is CASSMMDDRRHTF. The CDR3 nucleotides are TGTGCCAGCAGCATGATGGACGACAGGCGGCACACCTTC. The chain employs TRBV7-9 and TRBJ1-2; D may be TRBD1 (6 bases). The CDR3 spans 13 residues. CDR1 is SEHNR and CDR2 is FQNEAQ in the germline V gene (reference sequence). V lost 5 bases and J lost 12, with 19 bases in between. Filled out from reference TRBV7-9 and TRBJ1-2, the complete variable domain reads DTGVSQNPRHKITKRGQNVTFRCDPISEHNRLYWYRQTLGQGPEFLTYFQNEAQLEKSRLLSDRFSAERPKGSFSTLEIQRTEQGDSAMYLCASSMMDDRRHTFGSGTRLTVV.

The chain is built from TRBV6-1 and TRBJ2-7; a weak D match, TRBD1 (5 bases). Germline V gives CDR1 MNHNS, CDR2 SASEGT. The CDR3 consists of 11 residues. V lost 8 bases and J lost 7, with 12 bases in between. The CDR3, as DNA: TGTGCCAGCCGCGGACATGAAGAGCAGTACTTC. This encodes CASRGHEEQYF.

This clone has just a few counts. The V gene is TRBV28, the J gene TRBJ1-5, with TRBD1 as a possible D gene (5 bases). This CDR3 has 13 residues. CDR1 MDHEN and CDR2 SYDVKM come from the germline V gene. CDR3 nucleotides: TGTGCTACACAGGTCCAAGGCAATCAGCCCCAGCATTTT. It translates to CATQVQGNQPQHF.

The rearrangement joins TRBV7-6 to TRBJ2-5; 10 bases map to TRBD2. V shed 1 base and J 5 bases; nucleotides not matched to a gene: 4. The CDR3 has 15 residues. Germline-derived CDR1 and CDR2 are SGHVS and FNYEAQ. The CDR3 reads CASSLVAGGQETQYF. The CDR3 nucleotides are TGTGCCAGCAGCTTAGTAGCGGGAGGTCAGGAGACCCAGTACTTC.

The V call is TRBV6-1, the J call TRBJ2-5; TRBD2 might be the D (5 bases). The J call may be mistaken, given a closer DNA end match to TRBJ2-7. The CDR3 runs to 15 residues. Germline V gene sequence: CDR1 MNHNS, CDR2 SASEGT. In DNA, the CDR3 is TGTGCCAGCAGTCCCGCGGGCCGAAGGGATTACGAGCAGTACTTC. Translation gives CASSPAGRRDYEQYF.

The chain combines TRBV2 with TRBJ1-4, with D possibly being TRBD1 (5 bases). The germline CDR1 and CDR2 sequences are SNHLY and FYNNEI. With 6 bases removed from V and 0 bases from J, the gap between germline ends came to 11 bases. CDR3 length: 15 residues. The CDR3 DNA sequence: TGTGCCAGCAGGTGGCGACAGCCAACTAATGAAAAACTGTTTTTT. Translation gives CASRWRQPTNEKLFF. The full variable domain, rest sourced from reference TRBV2 and TRBJ1-4, is EPEVTQTPSHQVTQMGQEVILRCVPISNHLYFYWYRQILGQKVEFLVSFYNNEISEKSEIFDDQFSVERPDGSNFTLKIRSTKLEDSAMYFCASRWRQPTNEKLFFGSGTQLSVL.

The rearrangement joins TRBV28 to TRBJ2-7, with TRBD2 matching 11 bases. V was clipped by 3 bases and J by 2 bases; unmatched bases: 0. This CDR3 has 14 residues. Germline V gene sequence: CDR1 MDHEN, CDR2 SYDVKM. The CDR3 bases are TGTGCCAGCAGTTTTAGCGGGGGGGCCTACGAGCAGTACTTC. Translating gives CASSFSGGAYEQYF.

The CDR3 region is CACLTGAQNTEAFF. The CDR3 DNA is TGTGCCTGTTTGACAGGGGCCCAGAACACTGAAGCTTTCTTT. The chain links TRBV30 to TRBJ1-1; TRBD1 aligns across 8 bases. CDR1 is GTSNPN, CDR2 SVGIG, per germline (reference sequence). The CDR3 loop spans 14 amino acids. V trimming: 6 bases; J trimming: 1 base; junction bases outside the gene matches: 7.

The V call is TRBV7-8, the J call TRBJ2-4, with D perhaps matching TRBD2 (6 bases). V shed 5 bases and J shed 0 bases, with 14 bases lying between them. Germline CDR1 SGHVS, CDR2 FQNEAQ. The CDR3 runs 16 residues. DNA for the CDR3: TGTGCCAGCAGCCAAGGCGCGGGACTAGCCAAAAACATTCAGTACTTC. This gives the protein CASSQGAGLAKNIQYF.

This chain connects TRBV29-1 to TRBJ2-2, with a weak D call TRBD2 (5 bases). Germline V gene sequence: CDR1 SQVTM, CDR2 ANQGSEA. Trimming took 5 bases from V and 2 from J, leaving 12 bases between them. The CDR3 length is 14 residues. This chain's CDR3 is CSVILEVNTGELFF. In nucleotides, the CDR3 is TGCAGCGTTATACTAGAAGTTAACACCGGGGAGCTGTTTTTT.

By share, this clone ranks as medium-sized. A read error may produce the germline difference seen at one junction end. The chain recombines TRBV9 with TRBJ1-5, with D perhaps TRBD1 (5 bases). The CDR3 totals 14 residues. Germline loops: CDR1 SGDLS, CDR2 YYNGEE. The CDR3 DNA reads as TGTGCCTGCAGGGTACAGTTATATGGTCAGCCCCAGCATTTT. Translated: CACRVQLYGQPQHF. The whole variable domain, remainder taken from reference TRBV9 and TRBJ1-5, is DSGVTQTPKHLITATGQRVTLRCSPRSGDLSVYWYQQSLDQGLQFLIQYYNGEERAKGNILERFSAQQFPDLHSELNLSSLELGDSALYFCACRVQLYGQPQHFGDGTRLSIL.

The genes are TRBV7-9 and TRBJ2-6; the D gene is possibly TRBD2 (7 bases). Germline V lookup: CDR1 SEHNR, CDR2 FQNEAQ (reference sequence). V lost 4 bases and J lost 0, with 16 bases in between. This CDR3 has 18 amino acids. The CDR3 bases are TGTGCCAGCAGCTCGAGAGGCGGGGGCTACTCTGGGGCCAACGTCCTGACTTTC. Translation: CASSSRGGGYSGANVLTF. The full variable domain, its missing parts supplied by reference TRBV7-9 and TRBJ2-6, is DTGVSQNPRHKITKRGQNVTFRCDPISEHNRLYWYRQTLGQGPEFLTYFQNEAQLEKSRLLSDRFSAERPKGSFSTLEIQRTEQGDSAMYLCASSSRGGGYSGANVLTFGAGSRLTVL.

This chain uses TRBV30 with TRBJ1-4; D unresolved. The CDR3 sequence is 16 residues long. From germline, CDR1 is GTSNPN and CDR2 SVGIG (reference sequence). Deletions cut 4 bases from V and 0 bases from J, with 15 bases between. CDR3 in amino acids: CAWTNTFLATNEKLFF. Written as DNA, the CDR3 is TGTGCCTGGACTAACACGTTCCTTGCAACTAATGAAAAACTGTTTTTT.

The table lists this clone with a few counts. V is TRBV18 and J is TRBJ2-7; maybe TRBD2 (6 bases). V lost 3 bases, J lost 2 bases, and 14 bases lay in between. Germline V gene sequence: CDR1 KGHSH, CDR2 LQKENI. This CDR3 is built from 15 residues. Written as DNA, the CDR3 is TGTGCCAGCTCACCGGGGGGATCAGGCGCCTACGAGCAGTACTTC. Its protein product is CASSPGGSGAYEQYF.

The V and J genes are TRBV5-1 and TRBJ1-6, with D unclear. Germline values: CDR1 SGHRS, CDR2 YFSETQ. V was cut by 1 base and J by 7 bases, with 9 bases left in between. The CDR3 contains 14 residues. The CDR3 DNA sequence: TGCGCCAGCAGCTTGACAGAAGTCAATTCACCCCTCCACTTT. Residues: CASSLTEVNSPLHF.

This clone was counted once. The rearrangement joins TRBV28 to TRBJ2-1; tentatively, D is TRBD1 or TRBD2 (5 bases each). Germline V lookup: CDR1 MDHEN, CDR2 SYDVKM. The germline V and J ends were trimmed by 2 bases and 6 bases, with 8 bases remaining between them. The CDR3 contains 13 residues. Written as DNA, the CDR3 is TGTGCCAGCAGTTTACATGGGGGCAATGAGCAGTTCTTC. Translating it yields CASSLHGGNEQFF.

This clone turned up a few times. The rearrangement links TRBV7-9 to TRBJ1-5; 10 bases are a match to TRBD1. CDR1 and CDR2 (germline): SEHNR, FQNEAQ (reference sequence). The CDR3 spans 15 residues. With V trimmed by 1 base and J by 5 bases, 2 bases remained unmatched. DNA of the CDR3: TGTGCCAGCAGCTTAGTCGGACAGGGGGATCAGCCCCAGCATTTT. The encoded protein is CASSLVGQGDQPQHF.

V gene TRBV28 combines with J gene TRBJ1-5; a possible D gene is TRBD1 (6 bases). Germline CDR1 and CDR2: MDHEN and SYDVKM. The V gene lost 6 bases and the J gene lost 0 bases, with 18 bases spanning the gap. This CDR3 has 17 amino acids. The CDR3 sequence: CASSRYTGLHSNQPQHF. The CDR3 DNA follows: TGTGCCAGCAGCCGTTATACAGGGCTCCATAGCAATCAGCCCCAGCATTTT.

The sample holds one count of this clone. The genes are TRBV28 and TRBJ2-6; 8 nucleotides align to TRBD1. V dropped 5 bases and J dropped 3; count of bases not matched to a gene: 9. This CDR3 comprises 17 residues. The germline V gene has CDR1 MDHEN and CDR2 SYDVKM. The CDR3: CASSTGGLPIGANVLTF. CDR3 in DNA: TGTGCCAGCAGTACAGGGGGACTCCCGATTGGGGCCAACGTCCTGACTTTC.

This clone was recorded only once. This sequence joins TRBV7-3 and TRBJ2-1; 8 positions agree with TRBD2. The germline V gene encodes CDR1 SGHTA and CDR2 FQGTGA. The length of the CDR3 is 15 residues. With V trimmed by 3 bases and J by 5 bases, 6 bases remained unmatched. CDR3 sequence reads: CASSFGGAGNNEQFF. CDR3 coding DNA: TGTGCCAGCAGCTTCGGGGGGGCCGGAAACAATGAGCAGTTCTTC.

V and J are TRBV27 and TRBJ1-5; D gene uncertain. CDR1 and CDR2 (germline): MNHEY, SMNVEV (reference sequence). The CDR3 consists of 18 residues. V lost 0 bases and J lost 5, with 20 bases in between. In nucleotides, the CDR3 is TGTGCCAGCAGTTTATCGTTCGGAGACGCCTCCCCCGATCAGCCCCAGCATTTT. This encodes CASSLSFGDASPDQPQHF.